This T cell receptor (beta chain) was sequenced during a study of T-cell reconstitution after alpha-beta-depleted transplantation in children (dated by TCRdb to the mid-2010s). About the full investigation: The study quantitatively tracked T-cell immune reconstitution after TCRalphabeta/CD19-depleted allogeneic hematopoietic cell transplantation in children using TCR repertoire profiling.

There are 13 amino acids in the CDR3, from cysteine to phenylalanine inclusive. CDR3 DNA is the only sequence kept; it has 39 bases, read in frame from the first base. CDR1 and CDR2 were assigned from the germline V gene as SQVTM and ANQGSEA. V is trimmed back by 6 bases and J by 4 bases, and the junction contains 7 bases that no gene match accounts for. Study-level results and caveats: In some patients, high TCRbeta diversity at day 60 was attributed to recipient T cells and intrathymic progenitors that had survived conditioning. The apparently early alphabetaT-cell count recovery about two months after transplant was reportedly dependent on only several hundred rapidly expanded clones derived from non-depleted graft cells. The frequencies of hyperexpanded clones fell over the following months, and after one year, T-cell counts and TCRbeta diversity were mostly attributed to newly produced T cells.

Points on this clonotype: The antigen this receptor binds is unknown. No much larger clone exists at a distance of one base, and base qualities are not known.

Preparation of the library involved PCR. Sequenced using an Illumina HiSeq 2500. Molecular barcoding was employed in the preparation of TCR libraries, with unique molecular identifiers being used to normalize TCRbeta repertoire quantification. The public reads were reprocessed in TCRdb via fastp at Q25 and MiXCR, keeping in-frame beta chains. Rows with one shared CDR3 protein collapse into an entry with the most common genes and DNA. This sample comprises approximately 300,000 distinct CDR3 sequences, around 10% of them detected only once. Clones ranked in the top ten supply 7.5% of the sample. The sample's treatment or condition label, in plain terms: allogeneic hematopoietic cell transplantation with graft depleted of TCRalphabeta T cells and CD19 B cells. The children who served as transplant recipients had been given grafts of TCRalphabeta/CD19-depleted allogeneic hematopoietic cells.

This receptor chain uses TRBV29-1 and TRBJ1-1; 8 of the junction bases match TRBD1. The sequenced sample was PBMCs, obtained before TCRalphabeta/CD19-depleted stem cell transplant. The receptor comes from a boy under three years old with acute myeloid leukemia, due to receive a stem cell transplant. The encoded CDR3 is CSVERDRGTEAFF. The DNA sequence follows: TGCAGCGTCGAACGAGACAGGGGCACTGAAGCTTTCTTT. Outside the CDR3, residues come from the reference TRBV29-1 and TRBJ1-1 proteins, so the full variable domain is: SAVISQKPSRDICQRGTSLTIQCQVDSQVTMMFWYRQQPGQSLTLIATANQGSEATYESGFVIDKFPISRPNLTFSTLTVSNMSPEDSSIYLCSVERDRGTEAFFGQGTRLTVV.